One sample yielded the 20 T cell receptor beta chains listed below, sequenced in a study of blood T cell repertoires in COVID-19. Here immunoSEQ multiplex PCR was the method, and the copy in TCRdb shows in-frame clones only, minus some. This table has tens of thousands of clones, 80% to 90% appearing once. The source material was peripheral blood. The receptors derive from a woman between 50 and 59 years old with acute or convalescent COVID-19.

The chain has TRBV7-2 and TRBJ2-1; the match to TRBD2 covers 10 bases. Germline CDR1 and CDR2: SGHTA and FQGNSA. The CDR3 covers 19 residues. V shed 5 bases and J 4 bases; nucleotides not matched to a gene: 17. The CDR3 reads CASSISGGPTQFQYNEQFF. CDR3 coding DNA: TGTGCCAGCAGCATTAGCGGGGGGCCAACCCAGTTTCAATACAATGAGCAGTTCTTC.

The chain links TRBV27 to TRBJ1-1, with D perhaps TRBD1 (6 bases). V was cut by 2 bases and J by 2 bases, with 21 bases left in between. CDR1 is MNHEY, CDR2 SMNVEV, per germline (reference sequence). The CDR3 consists of 18 residues. The CDR3 is CASSLRLHQGFGNTEAFF. Here the CDR3 DNA reads TGTGCCAGCAGTTTAAGACTACATCAGGGGTTTGGAAACACTGAAGCTTTCTTT.

V usage is TRBV19 and J usage is TRBJ1-6; 9 positions agree with TRBD1. The J segment lost 5 bases and the V segment lost 5 bases, leaving 4 bases of the junction unmatched. The CDR3 is 15 amino acids. Germline CDR1 and CDR2: LNHDA and SQIVND (reference sequence). The CDR3 here is CASSPRTGDNSPLHF. Written as DNA, the CDR3 is TGTGCCAGTAGTCCCAGGACAGGGGATAATTCACCCCTCCACTTT.

The chain joins TRBV3-1 (or the pseudogene TRBV3-2) to TRBJ1-6, with TRBD1 identical over 7 bases. The CDR3 contains 16 residues. With 3 bases clipped from V and 5 bases from J, the junction kept 7 bases outside the gene matches. The germline V gene has CDR1 LGHDT and CDR2 YNNKEL (reference sequence). CDR3 sequence: CASSQTGTFDNSPLHF. CDR3 nucleotide sequence: TGTGCCAGCAGCCAGACAGGGACCTTCGATAATTCACCCCTCCACTTT.

This clone was observed a single time. The genes are TRBV24-1 and TRBJ2-1, with 11 bases aligning to TRBD1. V trimming: 2 bases; J trimming: 9 bases; junction bases outside the gene matches: 8. Germline CDR1 KGHDR, CDR2 SFDVKD. The CDR3 consists of 16 residues. The CDR3 DNA follows: TGTGCCACCAGTGATTCGGGGACAGGGGGTGTCGGTGAGCAGTTCTTC. It encodes CATSDSGTGGVGEQFF.

A word on this clone: This sample includes further DNA sequences coding for the same CDR3. In nucleotides, the CDR3 is TGTGCCAGCAGCTCCCTTCGGGAGCAGTACTTC. Translation gives CASSSLREQYF. J is TRBJ2-7 and V is TRBV6-2 or TRBV6-3; D not certain. CDR3 length equals 11 residues. Trimming cost V 6 bases and J 7 bases, with 10 bases left between them. The V gene's germline CDR1 is MNHEY and CDR2 SVGEGT.

The chain is built from TRBV3-1 (or the pseudogene TRBV3-2) and TRBJ2-2, with no clear D. The CDR3 sequence is 12 residues long. Germline V CDR1 and CDR2: LGHDT, YNNKEL (reference sequence). Trimming pared 4 bases from V and 6 bases from J, leaving 6 bases between. In DNA form, the CDR3 reads TGTGCCAGCAGCCGCGGATCCGGGGAGCTGTTTTTT. Protein: CASSRGSGELFF.

This clone occurred a few times. The gene calls are TRBV9 and TRBJ2-7, with a weak D call TRBD1 (5 bases). Looked up from germline, CDR1 is SGDLS and CDR2 is YYNGEE. V lost 0 bases to trimming and J lost 3 bases, with 10 bases between them. This CDR3 contains 14 residues. CDR3 DNA sequence: TGTGCCAGCAGCGTAGCCGACAGTCTCTACGAGCAGTACTTC. Translating it yields CASSVADSLYEQYF.

The gene calls are TRBV4-3 and TRBJ2-1; 8 nucleotides agree with TRBD2. The ends lost 0 bases at V and 2 bases at J; junction bases unmatched: 9. This CDR3 is 18 amino acids long. Germline loops: CDR1 LGHNA, CDR2 YSLEER. The CDR3 sequence: CASSQDPPSGSPYNEQFF. CDR3 nucleotide sequence: TGCGCCAGCAGCCAAGATCCCCCTAGCGGGTCGCCCTACAATGAGCAGTTCTTC.

This chain connects TRBV4-1 to TRBJ2-7; TRBD2 matches 8 bases. Germline V CDR1 and CDR2: MGHRA, YSYEKL. The CDR3 covers 16 residues. J gave up 2 bases and V 4 bases, and 10 bases lay outside the gene matches. The CDR3 DNA follows: TGCGCCAGCAGCCTCAGCCCAGCGGGAGTCCCCTACGAGCAGTACTTC. Translation gives CASSLSPAGVPYEQYF.

The chain has TRBV5-5 and TRBJ1-6; 7 bases are a match to TRBD1. CDR3 length: 14 residues. The V segment lost 5 bases and the J segment 8 bases; nucleotides outside the gene matches: 7. The germline gives CDR1 SGHKS, CDR2 YYEKEE (reference sequence). This CDR3 is CASRLTGEYSPLHF. The CDR3 DNA is TGTGCCAGCAGATTAACAGGGGAATATTCACCCCTCCACTTT.

Here the CDR3 reads CASSLGSGRTYEQYF. In DNA form, the CDR3 reads TGTGCCAGCAGTTTAGGTAGCGGGAGGACCTACGAGCAGTACTTC. The V gene is TRBV27, the J gene TRBJ2-7; 10 nucleotides agree with TRBD2. This CDR3 is built from 15 residues. Per the germline V gene, CDR1 is MNHEY and CDR2 is SMNVEV (reference sequence). V was pared by 2 bases and J by 2 bases, with 3 bases of the junction left unmatched.

The rearrangement links TRBV24-1 to TRBJ1-4; 11 nucleotides agree with TRBD1. The germline gives CDR1 KGHDR, CDR2 SFDVKD. The ends lost 2 bases at V and 7 bases at J; junction bases unmatched: 2. The CDR3 totals 15 residues. The CDR3 region is CATSDSGTGGEKLFF. The CDR3 bases are TGTGCCACCAGTGATTCCGGGACAGGGGGTGAAAAACTGTTTTTT.

A single count supports this clone. The chain combines TRBV6-4 with TRBJ2-3, with 8 bases lining up with TRBD1. The V gene end was trimmed by 6 bases and the J gene end by 1 base; junction bases not matched to a gene: 3. Germline-derived CDR1 and CDR2 are MRHNA and SNTAGT. The CDR3 spans 14 residues. The CDR3 DNA reads as TGTGCCAGCAGACAGGGGGTGGGCACAGATACGCAGTATTTT. This sequence encodes CASRQGVGTDTQYF.

This sequence joins TRBV3-1 (or the pseudogene TRBV3-2) and TRBJ2-2; D is possibly TRBD2 (6 bases). The CDR3 length is 16 residues. V lost 1 base and J lost 6, with 15 bases in between. Germline V lookup: CDR1 LGHDT, CDR2 YNNKEL (reference sequence). CDR3 protein: CASSQGASLAAGELFF. The CDR3 DNA sequence: TGTGCCAGCAGCCAAGGGGCTTCACTAGCCGCCGGGGAGCTGTTTTTT.

This rearrangement joins TRBV4-2 to TRBJ2-2; TRBD1 might be the D (5 bases). The CDR3 runs to 15 residues. V lost 0 bases and J 6 bases, leaving 11 bases between the germline ends. Germline V gene data show CDR1 as LGHNA and CDR2 as YNFKEQ. DNA for the CDR3: TGTGCCAGCAGCCAAGATAAGGGGATCGCCGGGGAGCTGTTTTTT. This gives the protein CASSQDKGIAGELFF.

The DNA for the CDR3 is TGTGCCAGCAGCCTCAACCGGGACACTGAAGCTTTCTTT. The encoded protein is CASSLNRDTEAFF. The chain couples TRBV13 to TRBJ1-1, with D hard to call. V lost 5 bases, J lost 3 bases, and 10 bases lay in between. CDR1 is PRHDT and CDR2 is FYEKMQ in the germline V gene (reference sequence). The CDR3 runs 13 residues.

The rearrangement joins TRBV19 to TRBJ2-7; 13 nucleotides align to TRBD2. The CDR3 runs to 15 residues. The germline CDR1 and CDR2 sequences are LNHDA and SQIVND (reference sequence). The J segment lost 2 bases and the V segment lost 4 bases, leaving 2 bases of the junction unmatched. DNA for the CDR3: TGTGCCAGTAGTACCGGACTAGCGGGGGCCTACGAGCAGTACTTC. Protein: CASSTGLAGAYEQYF.

Remarks on this clone: Other DNA sequences in this specimen translate into the identical CDR3. The chain recombines TRBV5-1 with TRBJ2-1, with D unresolved. The CDR3 runs to 15 residues. Per the germline V gene, CDR1 is SGHRS and CDR2 is YFSETQ. The V end lost 3 bases, the J end lost 0 bases, and 10 bases lay between the germline ends. The CDR3 loop reads CASSSSGSSYNEQFF. The CDR3 bases are TGCGCCAGCAGCTCGTCGGGTAGCTCCTACAATGAGCAGTTCTTC.

The chain couples TRBV28 to TRBJ1-5; D is perhaps TRBD1 (6 bases). The germline V and J ends were trimmed by 11 bases and 1 base, with 9 bases remaining between them. This CDR3 is built from 12 residues. Germline V gene lookup returns CDR1 MDHEN and CDR2 SYDVKM. CDR3 protein: CAARGSNQPQHF. The CDR3 coding sequence is TGTGCCGCGAGGGGGAGCAATCAGCCCCAGCATTTT.